Each of the 13 T cell receptor beta chains below was sequenced from the same sample in a study of tumor-infiltrating lymphocytes in primary liver carcinoma. cDNA specific to TCR beta was made from 450 to 650 ng of total RNA, with a constant-region primer employed for priming. For TCR beta, libraries were produced by three nested multiplex PCR rounds using slightly modified ARM-PCR. Both of the initial two PCR rounds ran for 10 cycles and employed TRBV1-TRBV30 forward primers alongside a C-beta reverse primer. MiXCR, run by TCRdb on the multiplex PCR reads, gives a single entry per CDR3 protein. The table has 65,000 to 80,000 distinct CDR3 sequences, 60% to 80% seen once. Between roughly 17 and 31 mg of unsorted bulk tissue served as the source from which RNA and DNA were co-extracted. Input material: liver tumor tissue from sampling region 4. Sample subset: tumor region T4, right-lateral pole. The receptors come from a man between 40 and 49 years old with primary liver carcinoma and hepatitis B virus infection.

This clonotype was counted a single time. A read error is possible here, since a much larger clone lies one base away. The chain joins TRBV28 to TRBJ1-2; no clear D gene. V was shortened by 8 bases and J by 5 bases, with 6 bases between the two germline ends. CDR3 length: 10 residues. Per germline, CDR1 MDHEN and CDR2 SYDVKM. CDR3: CASWEYGYTF. CDR3 sequence (DNA): TGTGCCAGCTGGGAATATGGCTACACCTTC.

The table lists this clonotype with many counts. The gene calls are TRBV6-1 and TRBJ2-2, with 7 bases matching TRBD1. Germline values: CDR1 MNHNS, CDR2 SASEGT. The CDR3 consists of 16 residues. V shed 1 base and J 2 bases; nucleotides not matched to a gene: 4. Here the CDR3 DNA reads TGTGCCAGCAGTGAAGGGTACAGGGGAAACACCGGGGAGCTGTTTTTT. Translated, it gives CASSEGYRGNTGELFF.

Regarding this clonotype: Given the absence of the conserved phenylalanine or tryptophan at the CDR3 end, a read error is likely. This chain joins TRBV11-2 and TRBJ2-7, with 10 bases aligning to TRBD2. The CDR3 has 18 amino acids. CDR1 and CDR2 (germline): SGHAT, FQNNGV. The CDR3 DNA reads as TGTGCCAGCAGCTTATCCGTTGGACAAGCGGGAGGGGGGTACGATCAGTACTTA. Translation: CASSLSVGQAGGGYDQYL.

In the case of this clonotype: This CDR3 is missing its conserved last phenylalanine or tryptophan, likely due to a read error. The rearrangement uses TRBV4-2 and TRBJ2-1; D not certain. CDR1 and CDR2 (germline): LGHNA, YNFKEQ. The CDR3 contains 16 residues. As DNA, the CDR3 is TGTGTCAGCAGCCAAGACCCCGTTGGTGTTGAGGATGAGCAGTTCTAC. Its protein product is CVSSQDPVGVEDEQFY.

A remark on this clonotype: A read error may be the cause here, since a much bigger clone is one base away. The V and J genes are TRBV5-1 and TRBJ2-5, with no clear D. This CDR3 region has 16 residues. Trimming took off 1 base at V and 4 bases at J, with 17 bases between the two ends. Germline V gene sequence: CDR1 SGHRS, CDR2 YFSETQ. In nucleotides, the CDR3 is TGCGCCAGCAGCTTGTCGGGTCCCCAAACCCTAGAGACCCAGTACTTC. This gives the protein CASSLSGPQTLETQYF.

This clonotype occurred a few times. CDR3 sequence: CASSVTSQETQYF. As DNA, the CDR3 is TGTGCCAGCAGTGTGACGAGTCAAGAGACCCAGTACTTC. J is TRBJ2-5 and V is TRBV2; D is ambiguous. The CDR3 has 13 residues. Germline V gene sequence: CDR1 SNHLY, CDR2 FYNNEI. V gave up 4 bases and J gave up 2 bases, with 8 bases separating them.

With respect to this clonotype: It may be a read error: a sequence one base away is much more abundant. J is TRBJ2-7 and V is TRBV28, with a weak D call TRBD2 (5 bases). V was pared by 4 bases and J by 8 bases, with 21 bases between. The CDR3 is made up of 15 amino acids. The V gene's germline CDR1 is MDHEN and CDR2 SYDVKM. CDR3 sequence (DNA): TGTGCCAGCAGTTCCGCTAGGGAGCCCTTATACAAGCAGTACTTC. Its protein product is CASSSAREPLYKQYF.

This clonotype was counted ten times or more. The chain links TRBV20-1 to TRBJ1-6; 7 nucleotides align to TRBD1. Germline lookup yields CDR1 DFQATT and CDR2 SNEGSKA (reference sequence). CDR3 size: 15 residues. The J segment lost 14 bases and the V segment lost 1 base, leaving 14 bases of the junction unmatched. CDR3 in amino acids: CSARGRGAGGESLHF. The CDR3 coding sequence is TGCAGTGCTAGAGGTCGAGGGGCAGGGGGTGAGTCCCTCCACTTT.

In the case of this clonotype: The junction departs from the called germline gene at one end, perhaps through a read error. V and J are TRBV11-2 and TRBJ1-2; perhaps TRBD1 as D (5 bases). This CDR3 spans 13 amino acids. Germline V gene sequence: CDR1 SGHAT, CDR2 FQNNGV. In DNA, the CDR3 is TGTACCAGCAGCTTAGAGGGGAACTACGGCTATGCCTTC. The encoded protein is CTSSLEGNYGYAF.

With regard to this clonotype: Its ends do not fully match the called genes, so a read error is possible. The chain uses TRBV5-6 and TRBJ1-1, with D maybe TRBD1 (5 bases). Per germline, CDR1 SGHDT and CDR2 YYEEEE. The CDR3 covers 15 residues. The CDR3 DNA follows: TGTACCAGCAGCGGAGGGGACGAAATGAACACTGAAGCTTCCTTT. Residues: CTSSGGDEMNTEASF.

This clonotype was seen a handful of times. The chain recombines TRBV25-1 with TRBJ1-6, with a possible D match to TRBD1 (6 bases). V shed 2 bases and J shed 6 bases, with 14 bases lying between them. Germline V lookup: CDR1 MGHDK, CDR2 SYGVNS. The CDR3 is 16 residues long. The CDR3 DNA is TGTGCCAGCAGTGAACTCAGGGGCTCGGCTAATTCACCCCTCCACTTT. Its translation is CASSELRGSANSPLHF.

This CDR3 reads CCAGTGPRNTIYF. CDR3 DNA: TGCTGCGCAGGAACAGGGCCCAGAAACACCATATATTTT. The chain uses TRBV29-1 and TRBJ1-3, with a tentative D call TRBD1 (6 bases). Per the germline V gene, CDR1 is SQVTM and CDR2 is ANQGSEA. The CDR3 has 13 amino acids.

This clonotype came up many times. This chain uses TRBV5-8 with TRBJ2-7; the D gene is possibly TRBD1 (6 bases). Germline V lookup: CDR1 SGHTS, CDR2 YDEGEE. V lost 2 bases to trimming and J lost 2 bases, with 8 bases between them. The CDR3 contains 13 residues. CDR3 DNA: TGTGCCAGCAGCTTACAGGGCCCCTACGAGCAGTACTTC. Residues: CASSLQGPYEQYF.